This TCR beta chain emerged from a study of CXCR3-negative and CXCR3-positive naive CD8 T cells. Study observations and caveats: PBMCs showed partially decreased CXCR3 expression after cryopreservation, and most assays used fresh PBMCs. Researchers report that CXCR3-positive naive cells carry more hydrophobic TRB CDR3s than CXCR3-negative naive cells.

Points on this clonotype: Its antigen is undetermined.

This CDR3 spans 13 amino acids. The germline gives CDR1 SQVTM, CDR2 ANQGSEA. 5' RACE that incorporated UMI labels was used to prepare the TRB cDNA libraries. TCRdb reprocessed the 5' RACE reads and reports one entry per CDR3 protein, with no DNA. This repertoire includes around 130,000 distinct CDR3 sequences. The TCR comes from a human donor in good health. Some clones in this sample may be carry-over from other donors' samples. The sequenced material came from naive CXCR3+ CD8+ T cells from blood. Subset reported: CD45RO-CCR7+CD27+CD95- naive CD8+ T cells expressing CXCR3 (TNR3+). The chain employs TRBV29-1 and TRBJ1-2; the D gene TCRdb calls, TRBD1, cannot be checked with no DNA. The CDR3 protein is CSTSDRENYGYTF.